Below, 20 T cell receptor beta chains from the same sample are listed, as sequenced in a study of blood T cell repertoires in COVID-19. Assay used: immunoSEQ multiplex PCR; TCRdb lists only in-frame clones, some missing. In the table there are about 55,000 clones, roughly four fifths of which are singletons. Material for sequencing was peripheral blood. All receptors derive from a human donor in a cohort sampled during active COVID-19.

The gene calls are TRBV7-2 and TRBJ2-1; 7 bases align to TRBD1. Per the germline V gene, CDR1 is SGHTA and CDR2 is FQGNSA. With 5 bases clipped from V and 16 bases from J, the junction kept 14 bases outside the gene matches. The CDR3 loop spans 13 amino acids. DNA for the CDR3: TGTGCCAGCAGCGCCTTAGGACAGGACGTCAATTTCTTC. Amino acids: CASSALGQDVNFF.

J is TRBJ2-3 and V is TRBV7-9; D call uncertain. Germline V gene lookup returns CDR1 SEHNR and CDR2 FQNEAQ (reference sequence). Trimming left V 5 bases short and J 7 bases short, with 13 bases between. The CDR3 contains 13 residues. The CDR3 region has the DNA TGTGCCAGCAGCATAACCACAGAATATACGCAGTATTTT. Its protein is CASSITTEYTQYF.

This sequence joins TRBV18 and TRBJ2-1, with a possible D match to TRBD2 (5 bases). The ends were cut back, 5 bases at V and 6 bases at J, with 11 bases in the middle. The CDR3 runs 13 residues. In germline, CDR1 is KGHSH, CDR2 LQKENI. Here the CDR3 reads CASSSVGGNEQFF. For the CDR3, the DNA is TGTGCCAGCTCATCTGTAGGAGGCAATGAGCAGTTCTTC.

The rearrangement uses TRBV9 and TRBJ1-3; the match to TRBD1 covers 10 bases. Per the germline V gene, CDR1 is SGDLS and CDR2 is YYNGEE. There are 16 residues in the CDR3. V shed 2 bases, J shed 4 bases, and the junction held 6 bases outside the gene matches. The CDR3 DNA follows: TGTGCCAGCAGCGTTCAGACAGGGGGCCCAGGAAACACCATATATTTT. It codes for CASSVQTGGPGNTIYF.

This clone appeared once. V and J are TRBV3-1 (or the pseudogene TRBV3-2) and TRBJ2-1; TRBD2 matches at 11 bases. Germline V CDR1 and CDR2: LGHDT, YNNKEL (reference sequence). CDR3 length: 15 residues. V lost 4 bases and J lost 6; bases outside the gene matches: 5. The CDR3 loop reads CASSPIAGGPNEQFF. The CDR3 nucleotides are TGTGCCAGCAGCCCGATAGCGGGGGGGCCCAATGAGCAGTTCTTC.

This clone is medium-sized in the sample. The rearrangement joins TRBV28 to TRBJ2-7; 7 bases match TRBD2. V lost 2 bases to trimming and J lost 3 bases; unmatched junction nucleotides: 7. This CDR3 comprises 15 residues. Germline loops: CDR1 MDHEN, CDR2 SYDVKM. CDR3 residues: CASSLLGGDLYEQYF. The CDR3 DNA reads TGTGCCAGCAGTTTACTGGGGGGGGACCTCTACGAGCAGTACTTC.

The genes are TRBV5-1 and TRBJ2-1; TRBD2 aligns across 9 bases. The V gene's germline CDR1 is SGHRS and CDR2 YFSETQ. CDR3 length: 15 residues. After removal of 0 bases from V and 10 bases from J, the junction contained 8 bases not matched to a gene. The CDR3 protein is CASSLARGGALEQFF. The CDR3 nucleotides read TGCGCCAGCAGCTTGGCTCGCGGGGGGGCCCTCGAGCAGTTCTTC.

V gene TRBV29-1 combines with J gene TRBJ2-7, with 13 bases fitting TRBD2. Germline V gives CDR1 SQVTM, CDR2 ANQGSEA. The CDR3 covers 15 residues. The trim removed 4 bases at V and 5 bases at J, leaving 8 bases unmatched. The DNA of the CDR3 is TGCAGCGTTGGAGGACTAGCGGGAGTGGGGGACGAGCAGTACTTC. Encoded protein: CSVGGLAGVGDEQYF.

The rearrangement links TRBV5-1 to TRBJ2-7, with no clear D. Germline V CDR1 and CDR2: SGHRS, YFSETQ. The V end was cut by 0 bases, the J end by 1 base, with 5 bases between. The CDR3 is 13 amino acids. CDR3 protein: CASSLDGSYEQYF. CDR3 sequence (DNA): TGCGCCAGCAGCTTGGACGGGTCCTACGAGCAGTACTTC.

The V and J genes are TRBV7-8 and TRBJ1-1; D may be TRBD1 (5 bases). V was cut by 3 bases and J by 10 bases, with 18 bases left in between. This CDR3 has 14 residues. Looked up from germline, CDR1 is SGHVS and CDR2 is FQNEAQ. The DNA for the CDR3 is TGTGCCAGCAGCTTGGTTGACCAGGGTTTTAGAGCTTTCTTT. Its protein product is CASSLVDQGFRAFF.

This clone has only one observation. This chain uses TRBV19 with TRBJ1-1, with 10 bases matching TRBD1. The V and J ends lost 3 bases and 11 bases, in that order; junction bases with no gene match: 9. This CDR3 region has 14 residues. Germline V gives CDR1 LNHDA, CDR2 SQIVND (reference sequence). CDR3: CASSIQTGGQRAFF. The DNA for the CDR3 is TGTGCCAGTAGTATCCAGACAGGGGGCCAGCGGGCTTTCTTT.

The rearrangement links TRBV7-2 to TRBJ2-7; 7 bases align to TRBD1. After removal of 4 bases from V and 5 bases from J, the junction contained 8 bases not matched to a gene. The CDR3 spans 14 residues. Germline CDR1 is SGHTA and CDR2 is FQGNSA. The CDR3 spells CASSSGTEFNEQYF. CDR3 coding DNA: TGTGCCAGCAGCTCCGGGACAGAGTTTAACGAGCAGTACTTC.

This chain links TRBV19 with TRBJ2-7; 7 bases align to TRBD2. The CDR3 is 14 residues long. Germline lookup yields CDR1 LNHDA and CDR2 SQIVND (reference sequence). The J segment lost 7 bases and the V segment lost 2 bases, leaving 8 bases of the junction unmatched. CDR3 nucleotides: TGTGCCAGTAGTATACGACTAGCCGGAGCGGAGCAGTACTTC. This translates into CASSIRLAGAEQYF.

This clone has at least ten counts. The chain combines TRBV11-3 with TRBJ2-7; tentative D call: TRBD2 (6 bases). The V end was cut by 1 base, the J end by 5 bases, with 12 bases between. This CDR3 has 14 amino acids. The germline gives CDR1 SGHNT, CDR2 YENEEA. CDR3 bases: TGTGCCAGCAGCTTAGCGGGACTCTCGAACGAGCAGTACTTC. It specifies CASSLAGLSNEQYF. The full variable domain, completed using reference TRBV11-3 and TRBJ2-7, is EAGVVQSPRYKIIEKKQPVAFWCNPISGHNTLYWYLQNLGQGPELLIRYENEEAVDDSQLPKDRFSAERLKGVDSTLKIQPAELGDSAVYLCASSLAGLSNEQYFGPGTRLTVT.

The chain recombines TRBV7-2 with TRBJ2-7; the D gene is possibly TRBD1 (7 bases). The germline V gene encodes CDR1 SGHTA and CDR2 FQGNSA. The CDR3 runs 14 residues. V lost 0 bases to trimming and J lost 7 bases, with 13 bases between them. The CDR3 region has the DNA TGTGCCAGCAGCTTAGCGGGGCAGGGGGGAGAGCAGTACTTC. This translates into CASSLAGQGGEQYF.

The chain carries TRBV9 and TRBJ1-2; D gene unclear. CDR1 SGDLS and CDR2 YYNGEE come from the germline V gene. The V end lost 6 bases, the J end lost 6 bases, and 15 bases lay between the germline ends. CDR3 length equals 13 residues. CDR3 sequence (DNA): TGTGCCAGCACCGGAGGTGGACGGGATGGCTACACCTTC. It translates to CASTGGGRDGYTF.

The CDR3: CASSPRQGKYNEQFF. The CDR3 DNA sequence: TGTGCCAGCTCACCCAGACAGGGTAAATACAATGAGCAGTTCTTC. V usage is TRBV18 and J usage is TRBJ2-1, with 7 bases that match TRBD1. With V trimmed by 3 bases and J by 4 bases, 6 bases remained unmatched. Germline V gene lookup returns CDR1 KGHSH and CDR2 LQKENI. CDR3 length equals 15 residues.

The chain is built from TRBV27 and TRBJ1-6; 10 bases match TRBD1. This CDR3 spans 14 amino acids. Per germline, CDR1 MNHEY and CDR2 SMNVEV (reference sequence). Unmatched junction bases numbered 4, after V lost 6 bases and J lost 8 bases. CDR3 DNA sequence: TGTGCCAGCAGGACAGGGGGCGCATATTCACCCCTCCACTTT. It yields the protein CASRTGGAYSPLHF.

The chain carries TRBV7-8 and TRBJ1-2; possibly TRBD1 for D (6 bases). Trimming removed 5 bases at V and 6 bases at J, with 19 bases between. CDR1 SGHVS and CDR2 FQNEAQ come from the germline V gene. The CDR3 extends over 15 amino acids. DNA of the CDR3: TGTGCCAGCAGCCGAAACGCCAGGGGAAGGGATGGCTACACCTTC. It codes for CASSRNARGRDGYTF.

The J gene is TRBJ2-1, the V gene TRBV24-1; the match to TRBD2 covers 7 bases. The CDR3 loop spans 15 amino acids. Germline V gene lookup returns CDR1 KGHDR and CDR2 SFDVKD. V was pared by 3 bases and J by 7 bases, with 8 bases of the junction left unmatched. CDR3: CATSDQSGVGNEQFF. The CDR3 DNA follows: TGTGCCACCAGTGATCAAAGCGGGGTAGGGAATGAGCAGTTCTTC.